This T cell receptor beta chain comes out of a study of cytomegalovirus exposure and HLA in healthy donors. This CDR3 is 18 amino acids long. Per the germline V gene, CDR1 is LGHNA and CDR2 is YSLEER. The V segment lost 3 bases and the J segment 0 bases; nucleotides outside the gene matches: 10. Using immunoSEQ multiplex PCR, the repertoire was profiled, and TCRdb retains in-frame clones only, with some absent. The sample carries around 86,000 clones, approximately 95% recorded once. The sample taken for sequencing was PBMCs. The receptor was derived from a woman in her twenties or thirties in good health and CMV-seropositive. V and J are TRBV4-3 and TRBJ2-1; 8 positions agree with TRBD2. The CDR3: CASSQRRTGGGSYNEQFF. The CDR3 nucleotides are TGCGCCAGCAGCCAGCGTCGAACGGGGGGGGGCTCCTACAATGAGCAGTTCTTC.